This T cell receptor beta chain was found in a study of cytomegalovirus exposure and HLA in healthy donors. As for the study in general: Among about 190 million T cells, an earlier analysis found 90 million to 130 million unique TCR beta sequences.

The V gene's germline CDR1 is SGHRS and CDR2 YFSETQ. The CDR3 sequence is 14 residues long. V dropped 0 bases and J dropped 2 bases, with 9 bases sitting between them. Findings and caveats of the study: Across donors, sequencing depth was assumed by presence/absence analyses to be roughly uniform. A later analysis showed HLA-associated TCR beta chains outstripping equally common others in clonal expansion. The study recorded 160 or so TCR beta chains that were cytomegalovirus-associated.

To note about this clone: Its target is unknown.

It was with 60 Vbeta and 13 Jbeta primers that the PCR ran. Generated by immunoSEQ multiplex PCR, the TCRdb table keeps only in-frame clones and is missing some. This sample yields hundreds of thousands of clones, of which 85% to 90% are seen a single time; about 2.3% belongs to the top ten. Sample: PBMCs. The source is a young woman in good health and CMV-seronegative. J is TRBJ2-7 and V is TRBV5-1; D unresolved. This chain's CDR3 is CASSLVGVTYEQYF. The CDR3 bases are TGCGCCAGCAGCTTGGTAGGAGTAACCTACGAGCAGTACTTC.